The 14 T cell receptor beta chains given below trace back to one sample, sequenced in a study of OX40 agonist ivuxolimab in advanced cancers. Libraries were prepared by immunoSEQ multiplex PCR; TCRdb keeps only in-frame clonotypes and omits some of them. Among tens of thousands of clones listed, 92% were seen once. Sequenced here: CD4+ or CD8+ T cells sorted from blood, sampled in a trial of the OX40 agonist ivuxolimab. The receptors were sampled from an adult with an advanced solid tumor such as melanoma, head and neck, liver or kidney cancer.

This sequence joins TRBV27 and TRBJ1-1; the match to TRBD1 covers 7 bases. CDR3 length equals 16 residues. CDR1 is MNHEY, CDR2 SMNVEV, per germline (reference sequence). Losses at the gene ends were 2 bases for V and 7 bases for J; bases not matched to a gene: 13. In nucleotides, the CDR3 is TGTGCCAGCAGTTTAGGGCTGTCCGGGACAGCTCGTGAAGCTTTCTTT. Amino acid sequence: CASSLGLSGTAREAFF.

The V call is TRBV10-3, the J call TRBJ1-4; D is uncertain. The germline gives CDR1 ENHRY, CDR2 SYGVKD. This CDR3 contains 14 residues. Deletions cut 6 bases from V and 5 bases from J, with 13 bases between. As DNA, the CDR3 is TGTGCCATCAGGGCGACCGGTTCAAATGAAAAACTGTTTTTT. It codes for CAIRATGSNEKLFF.

The gene calls are TRBV4-1 and TRBJ2-7; the match to TRBD1 covers 7 bases. This CDR3 has 16 amino acids. Germline V CDR1 and CDR2: MGHRA, YSYEKL. V trimming: 2 bases; J trimming: 2 bases; junction bases outside the gene matches: 9. The CDR3 DNA sequence: TGCGCCAGCAGCCAATTCAATCCGGGACAGACCTACGAGCAGTACTTC. Its protein product is CASSQFNPGQTYEQYF.

Turning to this clone: The germline gene is not matched at one end of the junction; a read error may be the cause. The chain joins TRBV30 to TRBJ2-2; the D gene is possibly TRBD2 (5 bases). The V gene's germline CDR1 is GTSNPN and CDR2 SVGIG (reference sequence). The CDR3 totals 17 residues. The CDR3 DNA reads TGTGCCTGGAGTGTAAGCGCCGAATTGCAGGTCCACCGGGGAGCTGTTTTT. It encodes CAWSVSAELQVHRGAVF.

This chain connects TRBV7-9 to TRBJ2-7; no clear D gene. The V and J ends lost 4 bases and 3 bases respectively, with 13 bases between them. Germline V gene data show CDR1 as SEHNR and CDR2 as FQNEAQ (reference sequence). The CDR3 is 14 residues long. CDR3 sequence: CASSSSNRGYEQYF. The DNA for the CDR3 is TGTGCCAGCAGCTCCTCCAACAGAGGCTACGAGCAGTACTTC.

V usage is TRBV5-1 and J usage is TRBJ2-7; D is possibly TRBD1 (7 bases). The V end lost 5 bases, the J end lost 3 bases, and 30 bases lay between the germline ends. The CDR3 extends over 19 amino acids. Germline V gene sequence: CDR1 SGHRS, CDR2 YFSETQ. The CDR3 DNA reads TGCGCCAGCAGTCCCCGGACAGGTACCCCGTCCCGGAGGGACTACGAGCAGTACTTC. Its protein product is CASSPRTGTPSRRDYEQYF.

Details on this clone: The junction differs from germline at one of its ends, possibly a read error. This chain uses TRBV5-1 with TRBJ2-3; no clear D. CDR1 SGHRS and CDR2 YFSETQ come from the germline V gene. This CDR3 has 15 amino acids. The CDR3 loop is CASSLTEPPTNTQYF. As DNA, the CDR3 is TGCGCCAGCAGCTTGACTGAGCCGCCCACAAATACGCAGTATTTT.

The chain combines TRBV7-9 with TRBJ2-4, with TRBD1 identical over 7 bases. V shed 5 bases, J shed 8 bases, and the junction held 9 bases outside the gene matches. Germline V gives CDR1 SEHNR, CDR2 FQNEAQ (reference sequence). The CDR3 covers 14 residues. In DNA, the CDR3 is TGTGCCAGCAGCCCCCCGACAGGGCGGGACATTCAGTACTTC. Protein: CASSPPTGRDIQYF. Full variable domain (remainder filled in from reference TRBV7-9 and TRBJ2-4): DTGVSQNPRHKITKRGQNVTFRCDPISEHNRLYWYRQTLGQGPEFLTYFQNEAQLEKSRLLSDRFSAERPKGSFSTLEIQRTEQGDSAMYLCASSPPTGRDIQYFGAGTRLSVL.

V usage is TRBV7-9 and J usage is TRBJ2-1; 7 nucleotides line up with TRBD1. After removal of 4 bases from V and 8 bases from J, the junction contained 8 bases not matched to a gene. This CDR3 contains 14 residues. Germline CDR1 is SEHNR and CDR2 is FQNEAQ (reference sequence). The CDR3 DNA is TGTGCCAGCAGCTCCCCCCCAACAGGGGATGAGCAGTTCTTC. Amino acids: CASSSPPTGDEQFF.

The rearrangement uses TRBV5-4 and TRBJ1-2; D is possibly TRBD1 (5 bases). Trimming shortened V by 4 bases and J by 6 bases, and 16 bases separated the two germline ends. The length of the CDR3 is 14 residues. Germline V lookup: CDR1 SGHNT, CDR2 YYREEE (reference sequence). The CDR3 loop reads CASSGPGGRDGYTF. In DNA form, the CDR3 reads TGTGCCAGCAGCGGGCCCGGGGGACGAGATGGCTACACCTTC.

The chain combines TRBV2 with TRBJ1-1; TRBD1 matches at 12 bases. The V segment lost 8 bases and the J segment 3 bases; nucleotides outside the gene matches: 25. Germline CDR1 and CDR2: SNHLY and FYNNEI. This CDR3 has 21 amino acids. CDR3 sequence (DNA): TGTGCCAGCCCAGGAGGGATAAGGGGACAGGGGGCGCGGGGTTTCGACACTGAAGCTTTCTTT. Its protein is CASPGGIRGQGARGFDTEAFF.

The chain couples TRBV28 to TRBJ2-1; D is unclear. V lost 6 bases, J lost 2 bases, and 11 bases lay in between. This CDR3 spans 14 amino acids. Germline values: CDR1 MDHEN, CDR2 SYDVKM. DNA for the CDR3: TGTGCCAGCAGCCCTGTTGGGGCCTACAATGAGCAGTTCTTC. Protein product: CASSPVGAYNEQFF.

This rearrangement joins TRBV19 to TRBJ2-2; the match to TRBD1 covers 7 bases. The germline gives CDR1 LNHDA, CDR2 SQIVND (reference sequence). The CDR3 consists of 15 residues. Losses at the gene ends were 3 bases for V and 6 bases for J; bases not matched to a gene: 7. The CDR3 region has the DNA TGTGCCAGTAGTATTCTGACAGGGTGGTCCGGGGAGCTGTTTTTT. Its translation: CASSILTGWSGELFF. Full variable domain (outside the CDR3, taken from reference TRBV19 and TRBJ2-2): DGGITQSPKYLFRKEGQNVTLSCEQNLNHDAMYWYRQDPGQGLRLIYYSQIVNDFQKGDIAEGYSVSREKKESFPLTVTSAQKNPTAFYLCASSILTGWSGELFFGEGSRLTVL.

The chain employs TRBV13 and TRBJ2-3; no reliable D call. V was shortened by 0 bases and J by 0 bases, with 4 bases between the two germline ends. Germline V gene sequence: CDR1 PRHDT, CDR2 FYEKMQ (reference sequence). The CDR3 extends over 14 amino acids. CDR3 amino acids: CASSLGLSTDTQYF. In DNA form, the CDR3 reads TGTGCCAGCAGCTTAGGCCTTAGCACAGATACGCAGTATTTT.